Included here is one T cell receptor beta chain sequence, with context. The data originate from a study of blood T cell repertoires in COVID-19. About the research overall: The origin of the acute and convalescent COVID-19 samples was the United States, Italy and Spain.

Clones were read by immunoSEQ multiplex PCR, and TCRdb kept only the in-frame ones, dropping some. Of about 160,000 clones listed, roughly 87% are singletons. Germline assignment: CDR1 LGHNA and CDR2 YSLEER. This CDR3 region has 14 residues. V lost 0 bases and J 15 bases, leaving 18 bases between the germline ends. The sequence was obtained from a woman aged 55-75 years with active or convalescent COVID-19. The sequenced sample consisted of peripheral blood. This chain links TRBV4-3 with TRBJ2-4; D might be TRBD2 (6 bases). DNA of the CDR3: TGCGCCAGCAGCCAAGATAGCGGCATCCCCTCTCGGTACTTC. Translated: CASSQDSGIPSRYF.